The clone carrying this TCR beta chain was seen a handful of times. The antigen is unknown. The V gene end was trimmed by 3 bases and the J gene end by 2 bases; junction bases not matched to a gene: 10. The CDR3 extends over 15 amino acids. Looked up from germline, CDR1 is DFQATT and CDR2 is SNEGSKA (reference sequence). TCRdb passed the RT-PCR reads through MiXCR, listing each CDR3 protein once. This sample has hundreds of thousands of distinct CDR3 sequences, with roughly 27% found just once. These data come from a study of response to subunit inactivated influenza vaccine. Notes on the study in general: With each seasonal influenza vaccination, the authors suggested, few new T cells are recruited.

This clonotype was obtained from a man in his forties or fifties who received an inactivated influenza vaccine. The chain is built from TRBV20-1 and TRBJ2-7, with 7 bases matching TRBD2. The specimen was CD4+ T cells sorted from PBMCs, collected approximately 5 days after vaccination. The CDR3 loop reads CSARVSGDQAYEQYF. CDR3 sequence (DNA): TGCAGTGCTAGGGTAAGCGGGGACCAAGCCTACGAGCAGTACTTC.